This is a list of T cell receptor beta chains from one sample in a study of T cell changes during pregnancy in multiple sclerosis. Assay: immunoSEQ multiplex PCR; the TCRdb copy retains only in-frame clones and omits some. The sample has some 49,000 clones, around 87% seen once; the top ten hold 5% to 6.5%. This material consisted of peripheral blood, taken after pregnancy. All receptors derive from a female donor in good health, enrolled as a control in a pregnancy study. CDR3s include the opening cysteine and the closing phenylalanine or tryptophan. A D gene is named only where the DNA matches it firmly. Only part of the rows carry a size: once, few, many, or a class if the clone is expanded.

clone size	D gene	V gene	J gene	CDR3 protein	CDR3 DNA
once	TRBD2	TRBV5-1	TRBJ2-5	CASSWKTSGGARETQYF	TGCGCCAGCAGCTGGAAGACTAGCGGGGGGGCCCGAGAGACCCAGTACTTC
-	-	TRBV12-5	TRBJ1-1	CASGLGTARETEAFF	TGTGCTAGTGGTTTGGGGACAGCTCGGGAAACTGAAGCTTTCTTT
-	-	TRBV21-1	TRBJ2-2	CASRTGTGNTGELFF	TGTGCCAGCCGGACCGGGACAGGGAACACCGGGGAGCTGTTTTTT
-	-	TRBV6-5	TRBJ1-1	CASSYGAAGVNTEAFF	TGTGCCAGCAGTTATGGGGCAGCGGGCGTGAACACTGAAGCTTTCTTT
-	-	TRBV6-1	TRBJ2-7	CASSAGPPYEQYF	TGTGCCAGCAGTGCAGGGCCCCCCTACGAGCAGTACTTC
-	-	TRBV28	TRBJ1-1	CASSFLAGESEAFF	TGTGCCAGCAGTTTCTTAGCAGGGGAGAGTGAAGCTTTCTTT
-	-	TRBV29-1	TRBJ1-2	CSVEASGTNYGYTF	TGCAGCGTTGAAGCGTCAGGGACTAACTATGGCTACACCTTC
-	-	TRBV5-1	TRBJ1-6	CASRQDGGRLALHF	TGCGCCAGCAGGCAGGACGGGGGACGGTTGGCCCTCCACTTT
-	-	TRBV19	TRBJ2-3	CASSALSGSGPTDTQYF	TGTGCCAGTAGTGCCCTATCCGGCTCTGGGCCCACAGATACGCAGTATTTT
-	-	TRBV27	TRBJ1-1	CASSLYLKTEAFF	TGTGCCAGCAGTTTATATCTAAAGACTGAAGCTTTCTTT
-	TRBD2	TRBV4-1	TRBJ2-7	CASSSGTSGGRKGQYF	TGCGCCAGCAGCTCAGGGACTAGCGGGGGACGTAAGGGGCAGTACTTC
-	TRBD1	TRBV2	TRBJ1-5	CARGQGTLNSNQPQHF	TGTGCCAGAGGACAGGGGACCTTAAATAGCAATCAGCCCCAGCATTTT
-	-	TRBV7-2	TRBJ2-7	CASRSTRPREQYF	TGTGCCAGCAGATCGACAAGACCGCGCGAGCAGTACTTC
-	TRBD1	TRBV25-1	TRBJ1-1	CASSETGGSNTEAFF	TGTGCCAGCAGTGAAACAGGGGGATCGAACACTGAAGCTTTCTTT
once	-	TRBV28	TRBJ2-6	CASSLSAFSGANVLTF	TGTGCCAGCAGTTTATCAGCGTTCTCTGGGGCCAACGTCCTGACTTTC
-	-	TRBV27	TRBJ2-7	CASSLSPSSYEQYF	TGTGCCAGCAGTTTAAGTCCCAGTTCCTACGAGCAGTACTTC
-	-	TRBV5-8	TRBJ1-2	CASSSPLGVVVDYGYTF	TGTGCCAGCAGCTCTCCCCTGGGAGTTGTTGTCGACTATGGCTACACCTTC
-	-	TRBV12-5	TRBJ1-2	CASGSPGAAYGYTF	TGTGCTAGTGGTTCCCCTGGGGCAGCCTATGGCTACACCTTC
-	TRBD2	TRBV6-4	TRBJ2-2	CASSESREGPGELFF	TGTGCCAGCAGTGAATCGCGGGAGGGCCCCGGGGAGCTGTTTTTT
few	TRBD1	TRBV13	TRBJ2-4	CASSLPGQGRNIQYF	TGTGCCAGCAGCCTCCCGGGACAGGGCAGGAACATTCAGTACTTC
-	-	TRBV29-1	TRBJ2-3	CSVEVSSLRTDTQYF	TGCAGCGTTGAAGTTAGTAGTCTGCGTACAGATACGCAGTATTTT
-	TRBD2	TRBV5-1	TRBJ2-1	CASSTSGGAENEQFF	TGCGCCAGCAGCACTAGCGGGGGGGCTGAGAATGAGCAGTTCTTC
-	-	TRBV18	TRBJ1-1	CASSPPISGTEAFF	TGTGCCAGCTCACCACCAATATCGGGCACTGAAGCTTTCTTT
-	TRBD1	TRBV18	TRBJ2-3	CASSPRRQGASDTQYF	TGTGCCAGCTCACCACGGCGTCAGGGGGCCTCAGATACGCAGTATTTT
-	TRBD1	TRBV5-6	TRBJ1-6	CASSSLDRDNSPLHF	TGTGCCAGCAGCTCCCTCGACAGGGATAATTCACCCCTCCACTTT
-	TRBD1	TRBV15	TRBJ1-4	CATSRLEGQGREKLFF	TGTGCCACCAGCAGACTGGAGGGACAGGGCCGTGAAAAACTGTTTTTT
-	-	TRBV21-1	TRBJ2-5	CASSKLAGETQYF	TGTGCCAGCAGCAAACTAGCGGGAGAGACCCAGTACTTC
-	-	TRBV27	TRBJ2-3	CASSLSGTLRNTQYF	TGTGCCAGCAGTTTATCCGGGACACTTCGGAATACGCAGTATTTT